A single sample gave rise to the 32 T cell receptor beta chains below, sequenced in a study of blood T cell repertoires in COVID-19. Produced via immunoSEQ multiplex PCR; TCRdb's table is partial and in-frame only. The sample contains some 120,000 clones, about four fifths of which appear only once. Sequences were obtained from peripheral blood. Receptors originate from a human donor in a cohort sampled during active COVID-19.

J is TRBJ1-6 and V is TRBV5-1; TRBD1 aligns across 9 bases. Per germline, CDR1 SGHRS and CDR2 YFSETQ. V dropped 7 bases and J dropped 7; count of bases not matched to a gene: 12. This CDR3 is built from 16 residues. DNA for the CDR3: TGCGCCAGCCCCTGGAGCCCGGGACAGGGCAATTCACCCCTCCACTTT. Encoded protein: CASPWSPGQGNSPLHF.

The rearrangement uses TRBV28 and TRBJ1-5, with 7 bases aligning to TRBD1. CDR3 length: 12 amino acids. The ends lost 8 bases at V and 5 bases at J; junction bases unmatched: 3. Germline V lookup: CDR1 MDHEN, CDR2 SYDVKM. This CDR3 reads CASHDRDQPQHF. DNA for the CDR3: TGTGCCAGCCACGACAGGGATCAGCCCCAGCATTTT.

The chain combines TRBV6-5 with TRBJ1-3; a possible D gene is TRBD1 (5 bases). This CDR3 region has 16 residues. Per germline, CDR1 MNHEY and CDR2 SVGAGI. V was pared by 4 bases and J by 0 bases, with 13 bases between. This chain's CDR3 is CASSSDSGISGNTIYF. In DNA, the CDR3 is TGTGCCAGCAGTTCCGACAGCGGGATCTCTGGAAACACCATATATTTT.

A single count supports this clone. V is TRBV27 and J is TRBJ1-2, with D maybe TRBD1 (5 bases). This CDR3 has 11 amino acids. Per the germline V gene, CDR1 is MNHEY and CDR2 is SMNVEV (reference sequence). Trimming stripped 6 bases from V and 8 bases from J, with 10 bases between. The CDR3 DNA sequence: TGTGCCAGCAGGGGGCTCATGGGCTACACCTTC. This encodes CASRGLMGYTF.

The rearrangement uses TRBV7-2 and TRBJ2-7; TRBD1 agrees at 9 bases. The V segment lost 6 bases and the J segment 3 bases; nucleotides outside the gene matches: 6. This CDR3 is 14 amino acids long. Germline CDR1 and CDR2: SGHTA and FQGNSA. The CDR3: CASSRTGVNYEQYF. CDR3 nucleotides: TGTGCCAGCAGTCGGACAGGGGTGAACTACGAGCAGTACTTC.

This clone was counted once. V and J are TRBV5-6 and TRBJ2-7; unclear D gene. Between the trimmed V and J ends, which lost 0 bases and 5 bases, there was a span of 9 bases. This CDR3 spans 13 amino acids. The V gene's germline CDR1 is SGHDT and CDR2 YYEEEE. Written as DNA, the CDR3 is TGTGCCAGCAGCTTGGGACAAGAGAACGAGCAGTACTTC. Translating it yields CASSLGQENEQYF.

V is TRBV3-1 (or the pseudogene TRBV3-2) and J is TRBJ1-5; a weak D match, TRBD1 (5 bases). Trimming took off 4 bases at V and 5 bases at J, with 12 bases between the two ends. This CDR3 region has 14 residues. Germline V gives CDR1 LGHDT, CDR2 YNNKEL (reference sequence). The CDR3 is CASSRHGGDQPQHF. The CDR3 DNA reads TGTGCCAGCAGCCGTCACGGAGGGGATCAGCCCCAGCATTTT.

This chain links TRBV4-1 with TRBJ2-3; 10 positions agree with TRBD2. The CDR3 consists of 21 residues. Per germline, CDR1 MGHRA and CDR2 YSYEKL. V shed 0 bases and J 3 bases; nucleotides not matched to a gene: 18. The CDR3 nucleotides read TGCGCCAGCAGCCAAGATGGGGCTAGCGGGGGAACCCCACTTCGTACAGATACGCAGTATTTT. As protein: CASSQDGASGGTPLRTDTQYF.

V and J are TRBV21-1 and TRBJ2-3; the table's D call of TRBD2 was not tested on the DNA. TRBV21-1 is designated a pseudogene. This CDR3 has 18 residues. CDR3 nucleotide sequence: TGTGCCAGCAGCAAAGAGGGGACTAGCGGGGGGCAGACAGATACGCAGTATTTT. Translation: CASSKEGTSGGQTDTQYF.

This clone was counted between two and nine times. This chain uses TRBV15 with TRBJ1-2; D may be TRBD1 (5 bases). The CDR3 extends over 15 amino acids. V dropped 3 bases and J dropped 4 bases, with 15 bases sitting between them. Germline loops: CDR1 LNHNV, CDR2 YYDKDF (reference sequence). As DNA, the CDR3 is TGTGCCACCAGCAGTGAGGGAGGAGGGGCCTATGGCTACACCTTC. Amino acids: CATSSEGGGAYGYTF.

The chain has TRBV28 and TRBJ2-1; 11 positions agree with TRBD2. Germline V gene data show CDR1 as MDHEN and CDR2 as SYDVKM. V was pared by 7 bases and J by 4 bases, with 9 bases of the junction left unmatched. The CDR3 length is 16 residues. CDR3 sequence reads: CASNRLAGGSYNEQFF. DNA of the CDR3: TGTGCCAGCAATCGGCTAGCGGGAGGATCGTACAATGAGCAGTTCTTC.

The chain combines TRBV11-2 with TRBJ1-1, with no clear D. The ends were cut back, 5 bases at V and 2 bases at J, with 6 bases in the middle. The CDR3 extends over 12 amino acids. CDR1 SGHAT and CDR2 FQNNGV come from the germline V gene. CDR3 sequence: CASSIQNTEAFF. In DNA, the CDR3 is TGTGCCAGCAGCATCCAAAACACTGAAGCTTTCTTT.

CDR3 sequence: CASNLGGGTQYF. DNA of the CDR3: TGTGCCAGCAACCTGGGGGGGGGAACGCAGTATTTT. The rearrangement links TRBV12-3 or TRBV12-4 to TRBJ2-3; 7 nucleotides line up with TRBD2. CDR3 size: 12 residues. Unmatched junction bases numbered 7, after V lost 7 bases and J lost 9 bases.

This clone was found a few times. The chain is built from TRBV7-2 and TRBJ1-1; 9 nucleotides match TRBD1. The CDR3 runs 16 residues. The germline CDR1 and CDR2 sequences are SGHTA and FQGNSA. V shed 5 bases, J shed 6 bases, and the junction held 13 bases outside the gene matches. CDR3 nucleotide sequence: TGTGCCAGCAGCGTCGTTGGGGGCCGACAGGGGGCTGAAGCTTTCTTT. Amino acid sequence: CASSVVGGRQGAEAFF.

Here the CDR3 reads CASSIDWARQETQYF. The CDR3 region has the DNA TGTGCCAGTAGTATAGATTGGGCAAGACAAGAGACCCAGTACTTC. The J gene is TRBJ2-5, the V gene TRBV19, with no clear D. The CDR3 totals 15 residues. Germline V gene data show CDR1 as LNHDA and CDR2 as SQIVND (reference sequence). The ends were cut back, 0 bases at V and 2 bases at J, with 10 bases in the middle.

V is TRBV3-1 (or the pseudogene TRBV3-2) and J is TRBJ2-7, with 10 bases that match TRBD2. From germline, CDR1 is LGHDT and CDR2 YNNKEL (reference sequence). This CDR3 contains 12 residues. After removal of 6 bases from V and 12 bases from J, the junction contained 8 bases not matched to a gene. The CDR3 loop reads CASRPTSGTLYF. The CDR3 nucleotides read TGTGCCAGCAGGCCTACTAGCGGGACTCTGTACTTC.

The chain recombines TRBV4-3 with TRBJ1-5; TRBD1 agrees at 8 bases. This CDR3 is 15 amino acids long. Losses at the gene ends were 3 bases for V and 5 bases for J; bases not matched to a gene: 6. Germline V CDR1 and CDR2: LGHNA, YSLEER. DNA of the CDR3: TGCGCCAGCAGCCAGCAAGACAGGGGAGATCAGCCCCAGCATTTT. It is translated as CASSQQDRGDQPQHF.

The chain is built from TRBV5-1 and TRBJ1-1, with 9 nucleotides matching TRBD1. The V and J ends lost 5 bases and 4 bases, in that order; junction bases with no gene match: 3. The CDR3 totals 13 residues. Germline CDR1 SGHRS, CDR2 YFSETQ. The CDR3 nucleotides read TGCGCCAGCAGGGACAGGGGTAGCACTGAAGCTTTCTTT. Protein sequence: CASRDRGSTEAFF.

The chain uses TRBV9 and TRBJ1-5; 7 positions match TRBD1. Germline CDR1 reads SGDLS; CDR2 reads YYNGEE. The J segment lost 7 bases and the V segment lost 2 bases, leaving 6 bases of the junction unmatched. The CDR3 spans 14 residues. In DNA, the CDR3 is TGTGCCAGCAGCGTGTCAGGGGGTGGCCAGCCCCAGCATTTT. This translates into CASSVSGGGQPQHF. Supplemented by reference TRBV9 and TRBJ1-5, the full variable domain reads DSGVTQTPKHLITATGQRVTLRCSPRSGDLSVYWYQQSLDQGLQFLIQYYNGEERAKGNILERFSAQQFPDLHSELNLSSLELGDSALYFCASSVSGGGQPQHFGDGTRLSIL.

This clone was counted only a few times. V and J are TRBV6-5 and TRBJ1-2; D might be TRBD1 (6 bases). The CDR3 has 15 residues. The V gene's germline CDR1 is MNHEY and CDR2 SVGAGI. V was shortened by 6 bases and J by 4 bases, with 18 bases between the two germline ends. CDR3 protein: CASSLAQQGPYGYTF. DNA for the CDR3: TGTGCCAGCAGCCTTGCTCAACAGGGCCCCTATGGCTACACCTTC.

This clone was recorded many times. The rearrangement links TRBV6-5 to TRBJ2-7, with D unclear. This CDR3 region has 13 residues. V lost 0 bases to trimming and J lost 5 bases, with 8 bases between them. Germline CDR1 and CDR2: MNHEY and SVGAGI. CDR3 coding DNA: TGTGCCAGCAGTTACTCGGGCCCCAACGAGCAGTACTTC. It translates to CASSYSGPNEQYF.

This chain joins TRBV5-8 and TRBJ2-7, with 10 bases that match TRBD1. The junction had 9 bases not matched to a gene; V was cut back by 5 bases and J by 4 bases. This CDR3 contains 15 residues. CDR1 is SGHTS, CDR2 YDEGEE, per germline. This chain's CDR3 is CASRSRSGQGYEQYF. CDR3 nucleotides: TGTGCCAGCAGATCCCGCTCGGGACAGGGGTACGAGCAGTACTTC.

The chain recombines TRBV7-8 with TRBJ2-7; D is possibly TRBD2 (5 bases). Trimming pared 7 bases from V and 5 bases from J, leaving 15 bases between. Germline values: CDR1 SGHVS, CDR2 FQNEAQ. The CDR3 length is 13 residues. The CDR3 DNA is TGTGCCAGCACCCTAGAGACCGGGAACGAGCAGTACTTC. Its translation is CASTLETGNEQYF.

The rearrangement links TRBV15 to TRBJ1-2; D remains unclear. CDR3 length: 13 amino acids. Trimming removed 5 bases at V and 1 base at J, with 8 bases between. The germline V gene has CDR1 LNHNV and CDR2 YYDKDF (reference sequence). CDR3: CATSERSNYGYTF. CDR3 bases: TGTGCCACCAGCGAGCGGAGTAACTATGGCTACACCTTC. The full variable domain, completed using reference TRBV15 and TRBJ1-2, is DAMVIQNPRYQVTQFGKPVTLSCSQTLNHNVMYWYQQKSSQAPKLLFHYYDKDFNNEADTPDNFQSRRPNTSFCFLDIRSPGLGDTAMYLCATSERSNYGYTFGSGTRLTVV.

The rearrangement links TRBV5-6 to TRBJ1-1; TRBD1 might be the D (5 bases). The germline gives CDR1 SGHDT, CDR2 YYEEEE. The CDR3 runs to 14 residues. Between the trimmed V and J ends, which lost 0 bases and 0 bases, there was a span of 6 bases. The CDR3 nucleotides read TGTGCCAGCAGCTTGGGACAGATGAACACTGAAGCTTTCTTT. It encodes CASSLGQMNTEAFF.

This clone was observed a few times. This chain joins TRBV28 and TRBJ1-1, with 10 nucleotides matching TRBD1. This CDR3 is 18 amino acids long. Germline V gene lookup returns CDR1 MDHEN and CDR2 SYDVKM. With 4 bases clipped from V and 1 base from J, the junction kept 12 bases outside the gene matches. The CDR3 coding sequence is TGTGCCAGCAGTTCCATTATCGACAGGGGGCGAAGGAACACTGAAGCTTTCTTT. Translation: CASSSIIDRGRRNTEAFF.

V usage is TRBV7-2 and J usage is TRBJ2-1, with 8 bases identical to TRBD2. The trim removed 0 bases at V and 6 bases at J, leaving 7 bases unmatched. This CDR3 is built from 16 residues. Germline assignment: CDR1 SGHTA and CDR2 FQGNSA. CDR3 nucleotides: TGTGCCAGCAGCTTAGCCCCAAGCGGGAGTCGCAATGAGCAGTTCTTC. Residues: CASSLAPSGSRNEQFF.

This chain connects TRBV6-2 or TRBV6-3 to TRBJ2-1; perhaps TRBD2 as D (6 bases). V lost 0 bases and J 9 bases, leaving 9 bases between the germline ends. The length of the CDR3 is 13 residues. The germline V gene encodes CDR1 MNHEY and CDR2 SVGEGT. The CDR3 spells CASSYSFGSEQFF. The CDR3 nucleotides read TGTGCCAGCAGTTACTCGTTCGGGAGTGAGCAGTTCTTC.

The chain couples TRBV5-4 to TRBJ2-3; 9 bases agree with TRBD2. The trim removed 4 bases at V and 3 bases at J, leaving 6 bases unmatched. Germline assignment: CDR1 SGHNT and CDR2 YYREEE (reference sequence). The CDR3 loop spans 15 amino acids. The DNA of the CDR3 is TGTGCCAGCAGCAGGGCTAGCGGGGCAACAGATACGCAGTATTTT. It translates to CASSRASGATDTQYF. Full variable domain (outside the CDR3, taken from reference TRBV5-4 and TRBJ2-3): ETGVTQSPTHLIKTRGQQVTLRCSSQSGHNTVSWYQQALGQGPQFIFQYYREEENGRGNFPPRFSGLQFPNYSSELNVNALELDDSALYLCASSRASGATDTQYFGPGTRLTVL.

The genes are TRBV2 and TRBJ1-1; TRBD1 matches 8 bases. The CDR3 covers 15 residues. V shed 10 bases, J shed 6 bases, and the junction held 16 bases outside the gene matches. CDR1 is SNHLY and CDR2 is FYNNEI in the germline V gene. CDR3 nucleotides: TGTGCCAACAGACCAGAAGCCGACAGGGGCGCTGAAGCTTTCTTT. Amino acids: CANRPEADRGAEAFF. Full variable domain (rest looked up from reference TRBV2 and TRBJ1-1): EPEVTQTPSHQVTQMGQEVILRCVPISNHLYFYWYRQILGQKVEFLVSFYNNEISEKSEIFDDQFSVERPDGSNFTLKIRSTKLEDSAMYFCANRPEADRGAEAFFGQGTRLTVV.

CDR3 coding DNA: TGTGCCAGCCTGCGGGAGGCATTATACGAGCAGTACTTC. Its protein is CASLREALYEQYF. The chain combines TRBV6-5 with TRBJ2-7, with TRBD2 matching 8 bases. The CDR3 runs to 13 residues. The junction had 7 bases not matched to a gene; V was cut back by 8 bases and J by 4 bases. Germline CDR1 MNHEY, CDR2 SVGAGI.

This chain connects TRBV10-2 to TRBJ1-2, with 7 bases aligning to TRBD1. CDR1 and CDR2 (germline): WSHSY, SAAADI. J gave up 7 bases and V 0 bases, and 5 bases lay outside the gene matches. The CDR3 runs 14 residues. CDR3 in amino acids: CASSESRGLGGYTF. DNA of the CDR3: TGCGCCAGCAGTGAGTCTAGGGGGCTGGGTGGCTACACCTTC.